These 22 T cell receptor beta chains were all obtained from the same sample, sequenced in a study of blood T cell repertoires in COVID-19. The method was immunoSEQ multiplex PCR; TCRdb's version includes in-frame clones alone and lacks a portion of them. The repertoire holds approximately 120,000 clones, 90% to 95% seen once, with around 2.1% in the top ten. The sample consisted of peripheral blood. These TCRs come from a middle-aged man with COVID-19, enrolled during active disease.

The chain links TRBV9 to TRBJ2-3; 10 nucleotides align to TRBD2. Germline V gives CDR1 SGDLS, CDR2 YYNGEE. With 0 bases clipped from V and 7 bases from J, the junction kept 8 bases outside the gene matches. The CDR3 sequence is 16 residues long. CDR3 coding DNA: TGTGCCAGCAGCGTAGCCTCTAGCGGGAGTGCGAATACGCAGTATTTT. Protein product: CASSVASSGSANTQYF.

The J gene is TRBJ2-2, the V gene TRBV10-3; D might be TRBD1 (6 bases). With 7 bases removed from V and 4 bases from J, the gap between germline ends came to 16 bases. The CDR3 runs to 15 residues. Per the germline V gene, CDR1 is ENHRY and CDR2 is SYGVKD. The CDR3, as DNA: TGTGCCATCAAGACAGGTGCCGCGGGCACCGGGGAGCTGTTTTTT. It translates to CAIKTGAAGTGELFF.

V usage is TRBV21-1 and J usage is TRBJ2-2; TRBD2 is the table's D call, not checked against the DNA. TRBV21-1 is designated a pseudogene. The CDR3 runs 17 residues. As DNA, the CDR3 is TGTGCCAGCAGCAACACAAGCGGGAGGGGTCACACCGGGGAGCTGTTTTTT. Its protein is CASSNTSGRGHTGELFF.

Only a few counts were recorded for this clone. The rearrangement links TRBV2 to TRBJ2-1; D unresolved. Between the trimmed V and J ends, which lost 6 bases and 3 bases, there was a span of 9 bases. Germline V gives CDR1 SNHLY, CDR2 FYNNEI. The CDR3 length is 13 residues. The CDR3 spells CASSSFRYNEQFF. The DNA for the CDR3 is TGTGCCAGCAGCTCCTTCCGCTACAATGAGCAGTTCTTC.

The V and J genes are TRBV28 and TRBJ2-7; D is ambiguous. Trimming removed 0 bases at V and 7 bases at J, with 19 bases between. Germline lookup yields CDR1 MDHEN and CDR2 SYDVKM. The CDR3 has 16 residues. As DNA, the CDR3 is TGTGCCAGCAGTTTATGGTCTTTTGACTCGCGTGGAGAGCAGTACTTC. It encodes CASSLWSFDSRGEQYF.

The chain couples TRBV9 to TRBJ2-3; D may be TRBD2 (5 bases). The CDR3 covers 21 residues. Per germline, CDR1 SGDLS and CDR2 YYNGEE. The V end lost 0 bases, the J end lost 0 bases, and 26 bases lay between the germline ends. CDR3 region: CASSVAPGIILGNPSTDTQYF. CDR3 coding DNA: TGTGCCAGCAGCGTAGCTCCGGGGATTATCCTCGGAAATCCTAGCACAGATACGCAGTATTTT. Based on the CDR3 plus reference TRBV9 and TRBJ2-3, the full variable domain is DSGVTQTPKHLITATGQRVTLRCSPRSGDLSVYWYQQSLDQGLQFLIQYYNGEERAKGNILERFSAQQFPDLHSELNLSSLELGDSALYFCASSVAPGIILGNPSTDTQYFGPGTRLTVL.

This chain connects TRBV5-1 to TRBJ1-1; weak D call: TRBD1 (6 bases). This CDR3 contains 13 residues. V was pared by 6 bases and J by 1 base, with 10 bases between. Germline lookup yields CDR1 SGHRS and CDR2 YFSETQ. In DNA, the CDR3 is TGCGCCAGCAATGGGGGCTGGAACACTGAAGCTTTCTTT. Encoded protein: CASNGGWNTEAFF.

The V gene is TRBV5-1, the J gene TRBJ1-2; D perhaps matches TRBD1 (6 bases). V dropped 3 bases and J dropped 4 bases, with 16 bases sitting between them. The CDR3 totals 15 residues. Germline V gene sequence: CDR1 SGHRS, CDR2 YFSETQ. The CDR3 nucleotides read TGCGCCAGCAGCTCCGACTTAACAGGGCCCTATGGCTACACCTTC. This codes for CASSSDLTGPYGYTF.

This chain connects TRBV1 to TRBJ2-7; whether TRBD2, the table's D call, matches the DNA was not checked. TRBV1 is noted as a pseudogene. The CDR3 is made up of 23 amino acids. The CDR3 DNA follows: TGCACCAGCAGCCAAGATGGGAAGACAGAGCTTACGGGACTATCGGTACGGTCCTACGAGCAGTACGTC. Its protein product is CTSSQDGKTELTGLSVRSYEQYV.

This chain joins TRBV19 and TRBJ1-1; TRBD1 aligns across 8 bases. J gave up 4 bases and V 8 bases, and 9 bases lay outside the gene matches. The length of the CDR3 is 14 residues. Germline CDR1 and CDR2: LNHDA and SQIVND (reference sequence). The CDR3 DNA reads TGTGCCAGTGGAAGGACAGGGCGAGGCACTGAAGCTTTCTTT. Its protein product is CASGRTGRGTEAFF.

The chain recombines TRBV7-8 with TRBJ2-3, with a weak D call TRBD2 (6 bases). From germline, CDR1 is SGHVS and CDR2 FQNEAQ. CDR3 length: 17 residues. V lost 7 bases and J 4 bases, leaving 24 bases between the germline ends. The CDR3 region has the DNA TGTGCCAGCACCCTATATGGGGGAGCGGGCCCCGCAGATACGCAGTATTTT. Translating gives CASTLYGGAGPADTQYF.

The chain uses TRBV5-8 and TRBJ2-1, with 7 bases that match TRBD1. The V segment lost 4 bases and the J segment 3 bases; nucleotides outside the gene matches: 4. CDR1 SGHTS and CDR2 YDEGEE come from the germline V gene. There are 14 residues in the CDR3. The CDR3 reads CASSRGQVYNEQFF. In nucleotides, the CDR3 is TGTGCCAGCAGCCGAGGACAGGTCTACAATGAGCAGTTCTTC.

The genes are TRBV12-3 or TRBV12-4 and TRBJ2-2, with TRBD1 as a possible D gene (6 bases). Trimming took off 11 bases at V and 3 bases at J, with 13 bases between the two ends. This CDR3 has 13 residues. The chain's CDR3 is CAVQGGDTGELFF. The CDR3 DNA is TGTGCCGTACAGGGTGGGGACACCGGGGAGCTGTTTTTT.

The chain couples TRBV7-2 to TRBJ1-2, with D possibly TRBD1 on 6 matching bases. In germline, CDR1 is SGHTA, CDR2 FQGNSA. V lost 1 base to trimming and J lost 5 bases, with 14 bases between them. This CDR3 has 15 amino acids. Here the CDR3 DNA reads TGTGCCAGCAGCTTAGACCCAGGGGAGAAGTATGGCTACACCTTC. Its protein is CASSLDPGEKYGYTF.

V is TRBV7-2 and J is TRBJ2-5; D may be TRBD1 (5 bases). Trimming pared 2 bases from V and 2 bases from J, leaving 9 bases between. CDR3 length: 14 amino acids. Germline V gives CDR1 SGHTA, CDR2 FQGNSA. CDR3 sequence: CASSLRGNQETQYF. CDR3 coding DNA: TGTGCCAGCAGCTTAAGGGGTAATCAAGAGACCCAGTACTTC.

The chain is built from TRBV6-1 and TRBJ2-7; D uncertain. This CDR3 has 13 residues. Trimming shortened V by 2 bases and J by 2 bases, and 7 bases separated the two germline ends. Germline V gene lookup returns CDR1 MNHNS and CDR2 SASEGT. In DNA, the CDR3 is TGTGCCAGCAGTGAAAACACCCCCTACGAGCAGTACGTC. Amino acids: CASSENTPYEQYV.

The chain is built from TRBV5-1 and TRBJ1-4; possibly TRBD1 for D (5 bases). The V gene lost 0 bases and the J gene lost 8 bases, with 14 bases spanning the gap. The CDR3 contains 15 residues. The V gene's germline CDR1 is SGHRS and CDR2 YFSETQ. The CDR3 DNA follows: TGCGCCAGCAGCTTGGAAGGGGTCAAGGGGGAAAAACTGTTTTTT. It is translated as CASSLEGVKGEKLFF.

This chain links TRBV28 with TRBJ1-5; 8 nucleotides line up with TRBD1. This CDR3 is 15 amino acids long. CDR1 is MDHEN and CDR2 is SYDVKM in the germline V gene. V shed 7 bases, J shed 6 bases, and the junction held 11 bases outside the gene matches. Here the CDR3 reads CASTPNGQGPQPQHF. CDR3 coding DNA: TGTGCCAGCACTCCTAACGGACAGGGCCCTCAGCCCCAGCATTTT. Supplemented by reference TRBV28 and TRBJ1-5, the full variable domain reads DVKVTQSSRYLVKRTGEKVFLECVQDMDHENMFWYRQDPGLGLRLIYFSYDVKMKEKGDIPEGYSVSREKKERFSLILESASTNQTSMYLCASTPNGQGPQPQHFGDGTRLSIL.

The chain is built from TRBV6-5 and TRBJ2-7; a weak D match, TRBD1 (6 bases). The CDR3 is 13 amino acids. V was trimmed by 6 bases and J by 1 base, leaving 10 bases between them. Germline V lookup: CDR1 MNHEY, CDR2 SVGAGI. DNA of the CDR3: TGTGCCAGCAGCCGAGGACAGTCCTACGAGCAGTACGTC. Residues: CASSRGQSYEQYV.

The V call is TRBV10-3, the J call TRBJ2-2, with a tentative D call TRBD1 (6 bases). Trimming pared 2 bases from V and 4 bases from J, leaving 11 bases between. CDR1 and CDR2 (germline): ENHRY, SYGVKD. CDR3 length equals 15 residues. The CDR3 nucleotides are TGTGCCATCAGTGAGGGACAGATGGGCACCGGGGAGCTGTTTTTT. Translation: CAISEGQMGTGELFF.

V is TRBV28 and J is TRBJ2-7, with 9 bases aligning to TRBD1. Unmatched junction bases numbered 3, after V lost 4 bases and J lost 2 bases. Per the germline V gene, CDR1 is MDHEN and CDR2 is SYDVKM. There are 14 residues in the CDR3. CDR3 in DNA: TGTGCCAGCAGTTCCGGGACAGGGACCTACGAGCAGTACTTC. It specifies CASSSGTGTYEQYF.

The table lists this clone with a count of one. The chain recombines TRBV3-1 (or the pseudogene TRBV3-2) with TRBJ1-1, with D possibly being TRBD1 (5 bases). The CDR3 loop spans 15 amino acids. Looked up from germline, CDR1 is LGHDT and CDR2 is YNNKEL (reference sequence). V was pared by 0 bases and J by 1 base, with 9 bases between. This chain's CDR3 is CASSQEGHQNTEAFF. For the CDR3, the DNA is TGTGCCAGCAGCCAAGAAGGACACCAGAACACTGAAGCTTTCTTT.